One and the same sample provided the 15 T cell receptor beta chains below, sequenced in a study of OX40 agonist ivuxolimab in advanced cancers. TCRdb keeps only in-frame clones here, not all; method: immunoSEQ multiplex PCR. The top ten hold 0.5% to 0.85% of the sample, which has about 77,000 clones, about 85% seen once. This specimen consisted of CD4+ or CD8+ T cells sorted from blood, obtained in a trial of the OX40 agonist ivuxolimab. The origin of the receptors is an adult with an advanced solid tumor such as melanoma, head and neck, liver or kidney cancer.

This rearrangement joins TRBV5-1 to TRBJ2-1, with a weak D call TRBD1 (6 bases). V was pared by 4 bases and J by 6 bases, with 17 bases between. CDR1 and CDR2 from the germline V gene are SGHRS and YFSETQ. The CDR3 runs 15 residues. CDR3 sequence (DNA): TGCGCCAGCAGCCCCTGGACAGCCCAGGGCAATGAGCAGTTCTTC. Translating it yields CASSPWTAQGNEQFF.

V usage is TRBV7-2 and J usage is TRBJ2-5, with D tentatively TRBD2 (7 bases). Trimming took off 0 bases at V and 5 bases at J, with 13 bases between the two ends. This CDR3 contains 15 residues. Looked up from germline, CDR1 is SGHTA and CDR2 is FQGNSA. The CDR3 here is CASSLAGGPGETQYF. In DNA, the CDR3 is TGTGCCAGCAGCTTAGCGGGGGGGCCAGGGGAGACCCAGTACTTC.

The chain carries TRBV7-9 and TRBJ1-1, with TRBD1 identical over 7 bases. Trimming removed 1 base from V and 4 bases from J; junction bases left unmatched: 6. There are 15 residues in the CDR3. Germline assignment: CDR1 SEHNR and CDR2 FQNEAQ (reference sequence). CDR3 sequence reads: CASSLDTGVSTEAFF. The CDR3 DNA reads as TGTGCCAGCAGCTTAGATACAGGGGTGAGCACTGAAGCTTTCTTT.

The rearrangement links TRBV4-3 to TRBJ2-7, with D maybe TRBD1 (6 bases). This CDR3 has 15 residues. V lost 0 bases, J lost 2 bases, and 11 bases lay in between. Per germline, CDR1 LGHNA and CDR2 YSLEER. The CDR3 DNA follows: TGCGCCAGCAGCCAAGATTGGACAGCCGCCTACGAGCAGTACTTC. This codes for CASSQDWTAAYEQYF.

The chain couples TRBV12-5 to TRBJ1-5; D ambiguous. Deletions cut 0 bases from V and 0 bases from J, with 9 bases between. The CDR3 length is 16 residues. In germline, CDR1 is LGHNT, CDR2 FRNRAP. CDR3 in amino acids: CASGLVGDYSNQPQHF. DNA for the CDR3: TGTGCTAGTGGTTTGGTCGGGGATTATAGCAATCAGCCCCAGCATTTT. The full variable domain, in which reference TRBV12-5 and TRBJ1-5 provide the parts outside the CDR3, is DARVTQTPRHKVTEMGQEVTMRCQPILGHNTVFWYRQTMMQGLELLAYFRNRAPLDDSGMPKDRFSAEMPDATLATLKIQPSEPRDSAVYFCASGLVGDYSNQPQHFGDGTRLSIL.

The genes are TRBV6-1 and TRBJ1-2, with TRBD1 matching 9 bases. The CDR3 sequence is 13 residues long. After removal of 4 bases from V and 6 bases from J, the junction contained 3 bases not matched to a gene. The V gene's germline CDR1 is MNHNS and CDR2 SASEGT. The CDR3 is CASSVRDRDGYTF. DNA for the CDR3: TGTGCCAGCAGTGTCCGGGACAGGGATGGCTACACCTTC.

This chain connects TRBV5-6 to TRBJ2-5; the D is unclear. From germline, CDR1 is SGHDT and CDR2 YYEEEE. V lost 4 bases to trimming and J lost 0 bases, with 7 bases between them. The CDR3 is 13 amino acids. CDR3 in DNA: TGTGCCAGCAGCAAGGGATACCAAGAGACCCAGTACTTC. As protein: CASSKGYQETQYF.

This clone came up once. This rearrangement joins TRBV6-5 to TRBJ1-1; TRBD1 matches at 9 bases. Trimming removed 7 bases from V and 6 bases from J; junction bases left unmatched: 9. The germline V gene has CDR1 MNHEY and CDR2 SVGAGI. This CDR3 spans 14 amino acids. The CDR3 nucleotides read TGTGCCAGCAAAGCCGGGACAGGGTTCGCTGAAGCTTTCTTT. Translation gives CASKAGTGFAEAFF.

The chain joins TRBV6-5 to TRBJ1-2; D call uncertain. Per germline, CDR1 MNHEY and CDR2 SVGAGI. With 1 base removed from V and 8 bases from J, the gap between germline ends came to 14 bases. The CDR3 has 14 residues. The CDR3 spells CASSYYPGLSGYTF. The CDR3 DNA follows: TGTGCCAGCAGTTACTATCCGGGGTTGTCGGGCTACACCTTC.

This chain connects TRBV6-1 to TRBJ2-7, with D perhaps TRBD1 (6 bases). CDR1 is MNHNS, CDR2 SASEGT, per germline. This CDR3 has 14 amino acids. Trimming shortened V by 4 bases and J by 7 bases, and 17 bases separated the two germline ends. CDR3 sequence: CASSVTGTSREQYF. The CDR3 nucleotides are TGTGCCAGCAGTGTAACCGGGACATCCCGGGAGCAGTACTTC.

The chain employs TRBV29-1 and TRBJ1-1; 9 bases align to TRBD1. Germline lookup yields CDR1 SQVTM and CDR2 ANQGSEA. Trimming cost V 6 bases and J 0 bases; bases outside gene matches: 5. The CDR3 has 14 residues. The CDR3 region is CSVKDRGLNTEAFF. The DNA for the CDR3 is TGCAGCGTCAAGGACAGGGGACTGAACACTGAAGCTTTCTTT.

This clone was observed a few times. V gene TRBV7-9 combines with J gene TRBJ1-6, with 9 bases lining up with TRBD1. CDR1 and CDR2 from the germline V gene are SEHNR and FQNEAQ (reference sequence). V dropped 5 bases and J dropped 7; count of bases not matched to a gene: 3. CDR3 length: 14 amino acids. CDR3 in amino acids: CASSTGGENSPLHF. The CDR3, as DNA: TGTGCCAGCAGCACAGGGGGCGAAAATTCACCCCTCCACTTT.

This clone was seen a handful of times. One end of the junction does not line up with germline, which may come from a read error. This chain links TRBV7-7 with TRBJ2-3; TRBD2 might be the D (5 bases). This CDR3 contains 15 residues. In germline, CDR1 is SSHAT, CDR2 FNYEAQ (reference sequence). CDR3 sequence: CASSLGLKSTDTQYF. CDR3 coding DNA: TGTGCTAGCAGCTTAGGACTTAAAAGCACAGATACGCAGTATTTT.

This clone was seen more than once but under ten times. The chain employs TRBV11-2 and TRBJ2-7, with TRBD2 as a possible D gene (6 bases). The CDR3 is 16 amino acids. Germline lookup yields CDR1 SGHAT and CDR2 FQNNGV. V was shortened by 5 bases and J by 0 bases, with 17 bases between the two germline ends. The CDR3 sequence: CASSLSSGDISYEQYF. CDR3 DNA sequence: TGTGCCAGCAGCCTCTCGTCGGGGGATATCTCCTACGAGCAGTACTTC.

The V and J genes are TRBV5-1 and TRBJ2-5; D assignment may be TRBD1 or TRBD2 (5 bases each). The CDR3 is 14 residues long. In germline, CDR1 is SGHRS, CDR2 YFSETQ. The ends were cut back, 2 bases at V and 1 base at J, with 9 bases in the middle. In DNA, the CDR3 is TGCGCCAGCAGCTTAGAGGGGATCCAAGAGACCCAGTACTTC. Amino acid sequence: CASSLEGIQETQYF.